This T cell receptor (beta chain) derives from a study of T cell clonotyping in hematopoietic cell transplantation. Per the germline V gene, CDR1 is SGHAT and CDR2 is FQNNGV. The CDR3 consists of 15 residues. Trimming left V 5 bases short and J 4 bases short, with 17 bases between. The assay was immunoSEQ multiplex PCR, and TCRdb's table has in-frame clones only and misses some. The repertoire has more than 10,000 clones, approximately 92% of them found once; the top ten carry less than 1.5%. The V call is TRBV11-2, the J call TRBJ2-5; D is unclear. This sequence originates from a young man in good health. Some clones in this sample may be carry-over from other donors' samples. The specimen sequenced was peripheral blood mononuclear cells. CDR3 sequence reads: CASSVKHVSGETQYF. Written as DNA, the CDR3 is TGTGCCAGCAGCGTAAAGCATGTATCGGGAGAGACCCAGTACTTC.